One T cell receptor beta chain is described in this entry. The data derive from a study of cytomegalovirus exposure and HLA in healthy donors. Trimming stripped 0 bases from V and 3 bases from J, with 15 bases between. The germline V gene encodes CDR1 LNHNV and CDR2 YYDKDF (reference sequence). CDR3 length: 17 amino acids. PCR employed 60 Vbeta and 13 Jbeta primers. The data were produced by immunoSEQ multiplex PCR, yet TCRdb's version contains in-frame clones alone and is incomplete. The table shows 150,000 to 200,000 clones, with around 76% occurring only once. The sequence was obtained from a woman between 25 and 40 years old in good health and CMV-seropositive. The J gene is TRBJ1-5, the V gene TRBV15; tentatively, D is TRBD1 (5 bases). Sequenced sample: PBMCs. As DNA, the CDR3 is TGTGCCACCAGCAGAGATTGGGGCTTTACGGACAATCAGCCCCAGCATTTT. Amino acid sequence: CATSRDWGFTDNQPQHF.